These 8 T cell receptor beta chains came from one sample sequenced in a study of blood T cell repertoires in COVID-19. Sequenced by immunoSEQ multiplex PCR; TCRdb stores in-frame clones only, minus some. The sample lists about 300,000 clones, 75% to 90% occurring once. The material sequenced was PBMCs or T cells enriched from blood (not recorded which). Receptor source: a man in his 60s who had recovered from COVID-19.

In DNA, the CDR3 is TGTGCCAGCAGCAAGACAGGGGTCCTAGATTCACCCCTCCACTTT. It translates to CASSKTGVLDSPLHF. The chain recombines TRBV9 with TRBJ1-6, with 8 bases that match TRBD1. Germline V gene sequence: CDR1 SGDLS, CDR2 YYNGEE. This CDR3 contains 15 residues. J lost 8 bases, V lost 4 bases, and 8 bases had no gene match.

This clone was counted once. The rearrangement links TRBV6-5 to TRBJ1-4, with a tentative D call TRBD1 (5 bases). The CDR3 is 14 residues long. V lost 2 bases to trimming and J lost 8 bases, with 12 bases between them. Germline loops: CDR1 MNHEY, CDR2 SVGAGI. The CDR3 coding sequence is TGTGCCAGCAGTTACGGGCAGGGTTGGGAAAAACTGTTTTTT. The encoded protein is CASSYGQGWEKLFF.

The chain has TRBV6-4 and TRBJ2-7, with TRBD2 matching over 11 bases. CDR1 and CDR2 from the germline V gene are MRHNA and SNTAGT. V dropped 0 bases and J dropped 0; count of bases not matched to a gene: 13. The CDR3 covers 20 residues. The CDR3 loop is CASSDSEQRLAGPNSYEQYF. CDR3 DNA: TGTGCCAGCAGTGACTCAGAACAGAGACTAGCGGGACCTAACTCCTACGAGCAGTACTTC.

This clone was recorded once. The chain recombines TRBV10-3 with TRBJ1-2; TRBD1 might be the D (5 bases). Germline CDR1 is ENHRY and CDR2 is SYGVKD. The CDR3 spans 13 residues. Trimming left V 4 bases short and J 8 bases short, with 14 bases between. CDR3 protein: CAISGGGPFGYTF. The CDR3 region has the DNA TGTGCCATCAGTGGGGGGGGACCCTTCGGCTACACCTTC.

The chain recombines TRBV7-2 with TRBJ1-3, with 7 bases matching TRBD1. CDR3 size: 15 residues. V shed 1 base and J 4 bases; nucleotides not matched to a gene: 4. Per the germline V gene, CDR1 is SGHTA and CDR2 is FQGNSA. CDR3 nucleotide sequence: TGTGCCAGCAGCTTAGTAGGGGGCGACGGAAACACCATATATTTT. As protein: CASSLVGGDGNTIYF.

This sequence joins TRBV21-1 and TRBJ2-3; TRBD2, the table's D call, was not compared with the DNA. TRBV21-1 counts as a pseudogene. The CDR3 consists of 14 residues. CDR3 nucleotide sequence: TGTGCCAGCAGCAAGGTGGGGGGGACAGATACGCAGTATTTT. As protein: CASSKVGGTDTQYF.

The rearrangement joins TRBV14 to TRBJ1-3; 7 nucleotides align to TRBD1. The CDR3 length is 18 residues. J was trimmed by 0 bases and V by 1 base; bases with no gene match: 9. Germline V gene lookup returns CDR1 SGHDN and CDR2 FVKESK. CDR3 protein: CASSQVLGRGDSGNTIYF. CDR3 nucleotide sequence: TGTGCCAGCAGCCAAGTTTTAGGCAGGGGGGACTCTGGAAACACCATATATTTT.

The CDR3 nucleotides are TGTGCCATCAGTGACGGATCTAGGGGTCTCAAGCAGCCCCAGCATTTT. Protein product: CAISDGSRGLKQPQHF. The chain links TRBV10-3 to TRBJ1-5; a possible D gene is TRBD1 (5 bases). This CDR3 contains 16 residues. The germline gives CDR1 ENHRY, CDR2 SYGVKD. The V end was cut by 3 bases, the J end by 7 bases, with 19 bases between.